What follows are 20 T cell receptor beta chains derived from one specimen sequenced in a study of T cell clusters in autoimmune cytopenias. Each sample's input was about 270 ng genomic DNA, 35,000 to 40,000 genome equivalents. One tube held mixed TRB-A and TRB-B primer pools for touch-down PCR. TCRdb re-called the multiplex PCR reads; every CDR3 protein appears as one record, without DNA. This sample's table reports around 6,800 distinct CDR3 sequences. The sample was also reused in another study, on T cell repertoires in aging, cancer and after chemotherapy.

Material: peripheral blood. The receptors come from a human donor in good health.

This sequence joins TRBV19 and TRBJ1-2; there is no DNA to check the TCRdb D call of TRBD1. The germline V gene encodes CDR1 LNHDA and CDR2 SQIVND (reference sequence). The CDR3 length is 17 residues. The CDR3: CASSLLAGTGANYGYTF.

In terms of frequency, this clonotype is medium-sized (0.01 to 0.1%). The chain uses TRBV6-5 and TRBJ1-2. Germline CDR1 and CDR2: MNHEY and SVGAGI. CDR3 size: 14 residues. The CDR3 sequence: CASARRAGGRSYTF.

This clonotype shows up as medium-sized by frequency. V and J are TRBV6-2 or TRBV6-3 and TRBJ2-7; the D call from TCRdb, TRBD2, cannot be confirmed without DNA. The CDR3 contains 15 residues. Per germline, CDR1 MNHEY and CDR2 SVGEGT. This chain's CDR3 is CASSYSASGHYEQYF.

This clonotype shows up as medium-sized (0.01 to 0.1%) by frequency. The V gene is TRBV5-6, the J gene TRBJ1-1; the TRBD1 assignment by TCRdb is unverifiable without DNA. The CDR3 extends over 13 amino acids. The germline CDR1 and CDR2 sequences are SGHDT and YYEEEE. The CDR3 sequence is CASSSTGVDEAFF.

The rearrangement joins TRBV27 to TRBJ1-1; the D call from TCRdb, TRBD1, cannot be confirmed without DNA. The CDR3 is made up of 16 amino acids. The germline V gene has CDR1 MNHEY and CDR2 SMNVEV (reference sequence). The CDR3 loop reads CASSSPGPRAGTEAFF.

Frequency places this clonotype as medium-sized. The chain is built from TRBV29-1 and TRBJ1-2; as DNA is missing, the TRBD1 call by TCRdb cannot be tested. This CDR3 is 15 amino acids long. Germline V gene data show CDR1 as SQVTM and CDR2 as ANQGSEA. The CDR3 here is CSVLTGRASPYGYTF.

This chain joins TRBV6-2 or TRBV6-3 and TRBJ1-1; TCRdb returns TRBD1, unconfirmable since there is no DNA. The germline gives CDR1 MNHEY, CDR2 SVGEGT. This CDR3 region has 13 residues. CDR3 region: CAGSIGTNTEAFF.

The CDR3 is CAISESAGGRETQYF. The chain recombines TRBV10-3 with TRBJ2-5; the TCRdb call, TRBD2, lacks DNA for checking. Germline-derived CDR1 and CDR2 are ENHRY and SYGVKD. The CDR3 consists of 15 residues.

According to its frequency, this clonotype is medium-sized (0.01 to 0.1%). The chain employs TRBV6-2 or TRBV6-3 and TRBJ1-1. Germline CDR1 is MNHEY and CDR2 is SVGEGT. There are 15 residues in the CDR3. The CDR3: CASQGIVLRNTEAFF.

In terms of frequency, this clonotype is medium-sized. The V call is TRBV6-5, the J call TRBJ1-1. The CDR3 loop spans 13 amino acids. The germline gives CDR1 MNHEY, CDR2 SVGAGI. CDR3 sequence: CASSSNHNTEAFF.

The chain employs TRBV5-6 and TRBJ1-5; TCRdb calls TRBD1, which cannot be checked without DNA. Germline CDR1 SGHDT, CDR2 YYEEEE. This CDR3 comprises 15 residues. The CDR3: CASSSWGGGNQPQHF.

The rearrangement joins TRBV6-2 or TRBV6-3 to TRBJ1-5. Germline V lookup: CDR1 MNHEY, CDR2 SVGEGT. The length of the CDR3 is 16 residues. The CDR3 protein is CATAGPRDYGNQPQHF.

Its frequency marks this clonotype as medium-sized. The chain joins TRBV6-1 to TRBJ2-2; the D call of TRBD2 rests on TCRdb alone, since no DNA is present to check it. This CDR3 contains 13 residues. CDR1 is MNHNS, CDR2 SASEGT, per germline. The CDR3 sequence: CASSETSTGELFF.

Frequency places this clonotype as medium-sized. This chain uses TRBV5-6 with TRBJ2-7; TCRdb's assignment of TRBD1 cannot be checked, as there is no DNA. CDR1 and CDR2 from the germline V gene are SGHDT and YYEEEE. The CDR3 has 18 amino acids. CDR3 sequence: CASSLAVSPLSGRYEQYF.

The gene calls are TRBV19 and TRBJ2-3; the D gene TCRdb calls, TRBD1, cannot be checked with no DNA. Looked up from germline, CDR1 is LNHDA and CDR2 is SQIVND (reference sequence). The CDR3 is made up of 16 amino acids. Here the CDR3 reads CASSPWDHKAQDTQYF.

This sequence joins TRBV4-3 and TRBJ2-7; TCRdb gives TRBD1 as the D gene, but with no DNA this cannot be confirmed. In germline, CDR1 is LGHNA, CDR2 YSLEER. The CDR3 covers 13 residues. The CDR3 sequence is CASSRGASYEQYF.

This rearrangement joins TRBV5-6 to TRBJ2-1; TCRdb gives TRBD2 as the D gene, but with no DNA this cannot be confirmed. Germline loops: CDR1 SGHDT, CDR2 YYEEEE. This CDR3 has 15 residues. CDR3 amino acids: CASSFLLAGHNEQFF.

V and J are TRBV12-3 or TRBV12-4 and TRBJ1-2. The CDR3 loop spans 14 amino acids. This CDR3 is CASSFARYNYGYTF.

By frequency, this clonotype is large. J is TRBJ2-7 and V is TRBV29-1; there is no DNA to check the TCRdb D call of TRBD2. The germline gives CDR1 SQVTM, CDR2 ANQGSEA. The CDR3 loop spans 12 amino acids. CDR3 protein: CSVGGGFGEQYF.

This clonotype counts as medium-sized by frequency. The V gene is TRBV6-5, the J gene TRBJ1-2; TCRdb's D call of TRBD1 is untestable without DNA. Germline assignment: CDR1 MNHEY and CDR2 SVGAGI. This CDR3 spans 16 amino acids. CDR3: CASSYVRQGSYYGYTF.